This T cell receptor (beta chain) appears in the sequencing data of a study of identical twins. The donors were all healthy and Caucasian. Each CDR3 protein is one row after TCRdb ran MiXCR on the 5' RACE reads. Here the sample spans fewer than 900,000 distinct CDR3 sequences, 21% being singletons. Germline CDR1 is SGHRS and CDR2 is YFSETQ. V gave up 0 bases and J gave up 2 bases, with 12 bases separating them. The CDR3 loop spans 15 amino acids. The sample also formed part of further work on T cells expressing NK-cell markers.

Sequencing used PBMCs. The source of this sequence is a young woman in good health. The rearrangement uses TRBV5-1 and TRBJ2-7; the D is unclear. The CDR3 DNA follows: TGCGCCAGCAGCTTGGCGCCGGGTGTGACCTACGAGCAGTACTTC. Its protein product is CASSLAPGVTYEQYF.